The 17 T cell receptor beta chains in this list originate from one sample, sequenced in a study of T cells in Graves' hyperthyroidism and ophthalmopathy. Amplification yielded TCR beta CDR3 regions, with RNA transcripts as the source. Researchers ran a first-round RT-PCR on the TCR CDR3 using the HTBI primer set. TCRdb reprocessed the multiplex PCR reads with MiXCR, giving one entry per CDR3 protein. The repertoire holds over 45,000 distinct CDR3 sequences, with more than 40% as singletons. The sequenced sample consisted of peripheral blood or thyroid tissue (not recorded which). Every receptor here comes from a woman between 50 and 59 years old with Graves' hyperthyroidism.

J is TRBJ2-5 and V is TRBV7-8; D perhaps matches TRBD1 (5 bases). V lost 3 bases, J lost 1 base, and 6 bases lay in between. CDR1 is SGHVS, CDR2 FQNEAQ, per germline. The CDR3 is 13 residues long. The CDR3 DNA is TGTGCCAGCAGCTTGGGGCCCCAAGAGACCCAGTACTTC. Its protein is CASSLGPQETQYF.

Details on this clonotype: One end of the junction does not line up with germline, which may come from a read error. CDR3: CAISAHGLREPQHF. CDR3 nucleotide sequence: TGTGCCATCAGTGCACATGGTTTAAGGGAGCCCCAGCACTTT. The genes are TRBV10-3 and TRBJ1-5; D gene unclear. CDR3 length: 14 residues. Germline values: CDR1 ENHRY, CDR2 SYGVKD.

This clonotype has ten or more counts. The genes are TRBV29-1 and TRBJ2-3; 7 nucleotides match TRBD2. Germline trimming cut 7 bases from V and 0 bases from J; bases unmatched to any gene: 13. Germline V gene sequence: CDR1 SQVTM, CDR2 ANQGSEA. The CDR3 is made up of 16 amino acids. In nucleotides, the CDR3 is TGCAGCGCCCGAATGACCGGGACTACGAGCACAGATACGCAGTATTTT. This sequence encodes CSARMTGTTSTDTQYF.

This clonotype was seen at least ten times. J is TRBJ2-7 and V is TRBV10-3; 7 bases are a match to TRBD1. The junction had 11 bases not matched to a gene; V was cut back by 11 bases and J by 1 base. Looked up from germline, CDR1 is ENHRY and CDR2 is SYGVKD. This CDR3 is built from 14 residues. CDR3 protein: CAVTGATGSYEQYF. CDR3 DNA sequence: TGTGCCGTCACCGGGGCGACAGGGTCCTACGAGCAGTACTTC.

This clonotype was counted at least ten times. V and J are TRBV20-1 and TRBJ2-7, with a tentative D call TRBD2 (6 bases). The ends were cut back, 6 bases at V and 2 bases at J, with 11 bases in the middle. Germline lookup yields CDR1 DFQATT and CDR2 SNEGSKA (reference sequence). The CDR3 is 12 amino acids. The CDR3 nucleotides are TGCAGTGCCAGGGACTCCGCCTACGAGCAGTACTTC. Translating it yields CSARDSAYEQYF.

This clonotype was detected ten times or more. The chain links TRBV7-9 to TRBJ1-2, with TRBD1 matching over 11 bases. The germline V gene has CDR1 SEHNR and CDR2 FQNEAQ (reference sequence). The V gene end was trimmed by 4 bases and the J gene end by 13 bases; junction bases not matched to a gene: 5. The CDR3 length is 12 residues. This chain's CDR3 is CASSSGQGAFTF. The CDR3, as DNA: TGTGCCAGCAGCTCAGGACAGGGGGCGTTCACCTTC.

The CDR3 nucleotides read TGTGCCAGCAGCTGGGGACAGGGTGGGGCTGAAGCTTTCTTT. Its translation is CASSWGQGGAEAFF. V and J are TRBV7-9 and TRBJ1-1; TRBD1 aligns across 9 bases. CDR1 and CDR2 from the germline V gene are SEHNR and FQNEAQ (reference sequence). V lost 4 bases, J lost 6 bases, and 6 bases stayed unmatched. This CDR3 spans 14 amino acids.

This clonotype is deemed medium-sized. The chain is built from TRBV7-2 and TRBJ1-6, with D perhaps matching TRBD1 (6 bases). The ends were cut back, 3 bases at V and 7 bases at J, with 10 bases in the middle. This CDR3 has 14 residues. Looked up from germline, CDR1 is SGHTA and CDR2 is FQGNSA. The CDR3 nucleotides read TGTGCCAGCAGCTTTAAGGGGGTAAATTCACCCCTCCACTTT. Translation gives CASSFKGVNSPLHF.

Turning to this clonotype: The junction does not match germline at one end; this may be a read error. The V gene is TRBV10-3, the J gene TRBJ1-5; no clear D. The CDR3 runs 17 residues. The germline CDR1 and CDR2 sequences are ENHRY and SYGVKD. This CDR3 reads CASSLYPLATGGQPQHF. The CDR3 DNA sequence: TGTGCCAGCAGTTTATACCCCCTCGCCACGGGCGGGCAGCCCCAGCATTTT.

This clonotype was seen many times. This chain joins TRBV20-1 and TRBJ1-5, with D possibly matching TRBD1 (5 bases). V lost 2 bases and J 5 bases, leaving 10 bases between the germline ends. Germline CDR1 is DFQATT and CDR2 is SNEGSKA (reference sequence). CDR3 length: 13 residues. CDR3 in DNA: TGCAGTGCTAGATGGGGGATCGATCAGCCCCAGCATTTT. It yields the protein CSARWGIDQPQHF.

This clonotype came up many times. This chain connects TRBV5-1 to TRBJ2-3; D perhaps matches TRBD1 (6 bases). V was trimmed by 1 base and J by 3 bases, leaving 12 bases between them. This CDR3 has 15 residues. The germline CDR1 and CDR2 sequences are SGHRS and YFSETQ. CDR3 sequence: CASSLLDSSTDTQYF. DNA of the CDR3: TGCGCCAGCAGCTTGTTGGACAGTTCAACAGATACGCAGTATTTT.

This clonotype was observed at least ten times. The V gene is TRBV10-3, the J gene TRBJ1-5; possible D gene TRBD1, 5 bases. In germline, CDR1 is ENHRY, CDR2 SYGVKD. This CDR3 contains 14 residues. The V gene lost 3 bases and the J gene lost 7 bases, with 13 bases spanning the gap. CDR3 sequence (DNA): TGTGCCATCAGTGATAATGAGGGGTGGCAGCCCCAGCATTTT. Translation: CAISDNEGWQPQHF.

This clonotype came up many times. This sequence joins TRBV20-1 and TRBJ2-7, with 11 bases matching TRBD2. Germline-derived CDR1 and CDR2 are DFQATT and SNEGSKA (reference sequence). This CDR3 contains 15 residues. With V trimmed by 0 bases and J by 3 bases, 4 bases remained unmatched. CDR3 DNA sequence: TGCAGTGCTAGAGATAGACTAGCGGGATTCTACGAGCAGTACTTC. Its translation: CSARDRLAGFYEQYF.

This clonotype was picked up many times. This chain joins TRBV14 and TRBJ1-4; no clear D gene. This CDR3 has 14 amino acids. The V gene lost 4 bases and the J gene lost 1 base, with 7 bases spanning the gap. Germline V gene sequence: CDR1 SGHDN, CDR2 FVKESK. Here the CDR3 reads CASSRRRTNEKLFF. The DNA for the CDR3 is TGTGCCAGCAGCCGAAGAAGAACTAATGAAAAACTGTTTTTT.

This clonotype came up many times. The rearrangement uses TRBV11-2 and TRBJ1-6, with 9 bases that match TRBD1. The CDR3 totals 13 residues. J gave up 14 bases and V 1 base, and 3 bases lay outside the gene matches. The germline V gene has CDR1 SGHAT and CDR2 FQNNGV. This chain's CDR3 is CASSLGDRVALHF. The CDR3 nucleotides are TGTGCCAGCAGCTTAGGGGACAGGGTCGCCCTCCACTTT.

The V call is TRBV12-3 or TRBV12-4, the J call TRBJ1-2, with TRBD1 matching over 8 bases. V lost 6 bases, J lost 10 bases, and 7 bases stayed unmatched. This CDR3 contains 12 residues. The CDR3 loop is CASRAAGGDYTF. Here the CDR3 DNA reads TGTGCCAGCAGGGCCGCAGGGGGCGACTACACCTTC.

The chain couples TRBV2 to TRBJ2-7; 10 bases agree with TRBD1. CDR1 and CDR2 (germline): SNHLY, FYNNEI. This CDR3 comprises 14 residues. Germline trimming cut 10 bases from V and 5 bases from J; bases unmatched to any gene: 11. The CDR3 coding sequence is TGTGCCACCAAAGGGGACAGGGGCACGGACGAGCAGTACTTC. Protein sequence: CATKGDRGTDEQYF.